This T cell receptor (beta chain) was observed in a study of T cell responses to AZD1222 COVID-19 vaccine. Study-wide points: Close to half of all spike-specific TCRs reportedly target regions of the variants that are unmutated. Spike-specific TCR repertoires showed rising breadth and depth after two AZD1222 doses. Repertoires in all cases were sampled only once the peak T cell response had passed.

Between the trimmed V and J ends, which lost 1 base and 1 base, there was a span of 13 bases. CDR3 size: 16 residues. CDR1 and CDR2 from the germline V gene are SGHAT and FQNNGV. The method was immunoSEQ multiplex PCR; TCRdb's version includes in-frame clones alone and lacks a portion of them. Counted here are approximately 180,000 clones, 75% to 90% occurring once; the ten biggest clones make up 2.5% to 3%. A note on this clone: Its antigen is not known.

The rearrangement joins TRBV11-2 to TRBJ1-1; D call uncertain. This sequence was found in an adult in good health. The sequenced sample was peripheral blood, obtained on day 0 of AZD1222 vaccination. CDR3 nucleotide sequence: TGTGCCAGCAGCTTAGTCTGGTGGCGGCAGAACACTGAAGCTTTCTTT. This sequence encodes CASSLVWWRQNTEAFF.